This TCR beta chain stems from a study of blood T cell repertoires in COVID-19. Study in general: The samples span acute and convalescent COVID-19 from the United States, Italy and Spain. In each case, the material was cDNA or gDNA derived from T cells, B-cell-depleted T cells, or PBMCs.

Original methodology: Quantification of nucleated cells was approximated via reference gene primer amplification. Assay: immunoSEQ multiplex PCR; the TCRdb copy retains only in-frame clones and omits some. Clone size and the V and J calls come from that table; the DNA yielded D and trimming. The sample yields 150,000 to 200,000 clones, around 88% seen once. CDR3 length equals 13 residues. Trimming took off 4 bases at V and 4 bases at J, with 11 bases between the two ends. Germline CDR1 is LGHDT and CDR2 is YNNKEL (reference sequence). What was sequenced was peripheral blood. The receptor's source is a human donor in a cohort sampled during active COVID-19. This chain joins TRBV3-1 (or the pseudogene TRBV3-2) and TRBJ2-7; D gene ambiguous. The CDR3 coding sequence is TGTGCCAGCAGCCCCTATTTCCCATACGAGCAGTACTTC. It codes for CASSPYFPYEQYF.